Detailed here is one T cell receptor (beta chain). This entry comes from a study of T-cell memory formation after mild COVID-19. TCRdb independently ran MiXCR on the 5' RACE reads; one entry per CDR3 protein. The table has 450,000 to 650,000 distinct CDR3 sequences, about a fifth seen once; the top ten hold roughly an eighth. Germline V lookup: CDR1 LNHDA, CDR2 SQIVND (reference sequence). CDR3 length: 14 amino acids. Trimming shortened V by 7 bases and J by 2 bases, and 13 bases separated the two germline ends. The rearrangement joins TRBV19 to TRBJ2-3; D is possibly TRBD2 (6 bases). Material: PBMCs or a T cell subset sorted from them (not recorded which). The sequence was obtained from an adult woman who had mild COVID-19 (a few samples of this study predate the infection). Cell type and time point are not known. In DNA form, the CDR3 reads TGTGCCAGTACGGTGGCGGGAAACACAGATACGCAGTATTTT. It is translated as CASTVAGNTDTQYF.